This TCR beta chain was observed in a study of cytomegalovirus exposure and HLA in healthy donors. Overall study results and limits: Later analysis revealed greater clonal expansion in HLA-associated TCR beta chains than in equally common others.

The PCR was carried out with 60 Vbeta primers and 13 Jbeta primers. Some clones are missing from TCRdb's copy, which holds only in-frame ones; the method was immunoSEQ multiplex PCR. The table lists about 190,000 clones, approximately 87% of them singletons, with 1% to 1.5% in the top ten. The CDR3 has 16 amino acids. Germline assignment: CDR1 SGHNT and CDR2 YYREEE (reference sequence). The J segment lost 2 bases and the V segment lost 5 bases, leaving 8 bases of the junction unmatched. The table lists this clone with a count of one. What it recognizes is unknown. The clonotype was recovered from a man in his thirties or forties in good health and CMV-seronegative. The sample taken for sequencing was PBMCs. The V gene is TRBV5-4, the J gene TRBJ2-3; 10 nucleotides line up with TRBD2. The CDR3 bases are TGTGCCAGCAGGCCCGGACTAGCGGCCGCCACAGATACGCAGTATTTT. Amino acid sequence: CASRPGLAAATDTQYF.